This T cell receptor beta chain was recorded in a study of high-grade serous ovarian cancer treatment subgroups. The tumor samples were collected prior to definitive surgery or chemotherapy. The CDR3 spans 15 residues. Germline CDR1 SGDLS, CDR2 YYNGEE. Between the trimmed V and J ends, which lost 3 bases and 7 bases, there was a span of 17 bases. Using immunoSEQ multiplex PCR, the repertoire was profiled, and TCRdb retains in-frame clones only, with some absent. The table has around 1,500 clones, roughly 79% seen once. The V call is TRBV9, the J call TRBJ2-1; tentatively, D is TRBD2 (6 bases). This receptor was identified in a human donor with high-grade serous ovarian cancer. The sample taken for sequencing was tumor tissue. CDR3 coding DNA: TGTGCCAGCAGCGAGGGAGCGGGCCCCGGGAATGAGCAGTTCTTC. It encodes CASSEGAGPGNEQFF.